This T cell receptor (beta chain) derives from a study of blood T cell repertoires in COVID-19. Method: immunoSEQ multiplex PCR; TCRdb's copy keeps in-frame clones and lacks some. The sample lists roughly 60,000 clones, 84% occurring once. Sequencing was performed on peripheral blood. The source of this sequence is a man in his sixties with COVID-19, enrolled during active disease.

In nucleotides, the CDR3 is TGCGCCAGCAGCTTGGAGGACAGATTGTCACCCCTCCACTTT. This codes for CASSLEDRLSPLHF. The chain links TRBV5-1 to TRBJ1-6, with a tentative D call TRBD1 (6 bases). The CDR3 is 14 amino acids. CDR1 is SGHRS and CDR2 is YFSETQ in the germline V gene. Trimming took 0 bases from V and 10 from J, leaving 11 bases between them.